What follows are 13 T cell receptor beta chains derived from one specimen sequenced in a study of monozygotic twins with inflammatory bowel disease. Using the 5' RACE reads, TCRdb records one entry per CDR3 protein without DNA. Recorded for this sample: approximately 330,000 distinct CDR3 sequences. Sequenced sample: blood. The receptors shown here come from a human donor with ulcerative colitis or Crohn's disease, or a healthy co-twin of an affected twin (not recorded which).

The chain combines TRBV7-6 with TRBJ2-7; TCRdb's assignment of TRBD1 cannot be checked, as there is no DNA. CDR1 SGHVS and CDR2 FNYEAQ come from the germline V gene. This CDR3 is built from 15 residues. The CDR3 loop reads CASSPTPPPVNEQYF.

V and J are TRBV25-1 and TRBJ1-2. This CDR3 is 13 amino acids long. Germline lookup yields CDR1 MGHDK and CDR2 SYGVNS. CDR3: CASSEGVYYGYTF.

This sequence joins TRBV12-3 or TRBV12-4 and TRBJ1-5. The length of the CDR3 is 14 residues. CDR3 protein: CASSSSGTDQPQHF.

The chain has TRBV9 and TRBJ2-6. CDR3 length: 12 amino acids. The germline V gene has CDR1 SGDLS and CDR2 YYNGEE. The CDR3 sequence: CASSVRANVLTF.

The chain links TRBV7-8 to TRBJ2-3. This CDR3 has 15 amino acids. Germline CDR1 is SGHVS and CDR2 is FQNEAQ. The CDR3 sequence: CASSLVWTSADTQYF.

The V and J genes are TRBV11-2 and TRBJ2-2; absent DNA, TCRdb's TRBD2 call cannot be checked. Germline loops: CDR1 SGHAT, CDR2 FQNNGV. The CDR3 spans 18 residues. The CDR3 region is CASSLGLRGGIGVGELFF.

V usage is TRBV20-1 and J usage is TRBJ1-2; TCRdb reports TRBD1, a call that lacks DNA to check it against. Germline assignment: CDR1 DFQATT and CDR2 SNEGSKA (reference sequence). The CDR3 covers 13 residues. CDR3 sequence reads: CSASSPGDYGYTF.

V usage is TRBV7-2 and J usage is TRBJ1-5; the TRBD1 assignment by TCRdb is unverifiable without DNA. The germline V gene encodes CDR1 SGHTA and CDR2 FQGNSA. This CDR3 spans 13 amino acids. This CDR3 is CASSYRADQPQHF.

The rearrangement links TRBV20-1 to TRBJ1-1. Germline V gene data show CDR1 as DFQATT and CDR2 as SNEGSKA (reference sequence). The CDR3 runs to 14 residues. CDR3 loop: CSAKENTWGTEAFF.

The rearrangement joins TRBV20-1 to TRBJ2-3; TCRdb lists TRBD2, though no DNA is available to test this call. The CDR3 has 17 amino acids. The germline V gene encodes CDR1 DFQATT and CDR2 SNEGSKA (reference sequence). CDR3 sequence reads: CSAVDTRTSGSTDTQYF.

J is TRBJ2-1 and V is TRBV12-3 or TRBV12-4; TCRdb calls TRBD1, which cannot be checked without DNA. The CDR3 is made up of 15 amino acids. The CDR3 spells CASGSWGVSYNEQFF.

This chain connects TRBV10-3 to TRBJ2-3. The CDR3 totals 11 residues. Germline V CDR1 and CDR2: ENHRY, SYGVKD. CDR3 in amino acids: CAISDRGTQYF.

The chain joins TRBV5-1 to TRBJ1-2. The CDR3 consists of 15 residues. Germline loops: CDR1 SGHRS, CDR2 YFSETQ. The CDR3 loop is CASSLEAATLYGYTF. Together with reference TRBV5-1 and TRBJ1-2, the CDR3 gives the full variable domain: KAGVTQTPRYLIKTRGQQVTLSCSPISGHRSVSWYQQTPGQGLQFLFEYFSETQRNKGNFPGRFSGRQFSNSRSEMNVSTLELGDSALYLCASSLEAATLYGYTFGSGTRLTVV.